The source of this TCR beta chain is a study of OX40 agonist ivuxolimab in advanced cancers. Assay used: immunoSEQ multiplex PCR; TCRdb lists only in-frame clones, some missing. The sample lists tens of thousands of clones, roughly 83% occurring once. This TCR was recovered from an adult with an advanced solid tumor such as melanoma, head and neck, liver or kidney cancer. This material consisted of CD4+ or CD8+ T cells sorted from blood, taken in a trial of the OX40 agonist ivuxolimab.

The CDR3 nucleotides read TGTGCCAGCTCACCGATTTCGGGACAGACCTTATGGAGTGGCTACACCTTC. This codes for CASSPISGQTLWSGYTF. The chain employs TRBV18 and TRBJ1-2; 7 bases line up with TRBD1. V gave up 3 bases and J gave up 7 bases; unmatched junction bases: 17. The CDR3 loop spans 17 amino acids. Germline V gene sequence: CDR1 KGHSH, CDR2 LQKENI.